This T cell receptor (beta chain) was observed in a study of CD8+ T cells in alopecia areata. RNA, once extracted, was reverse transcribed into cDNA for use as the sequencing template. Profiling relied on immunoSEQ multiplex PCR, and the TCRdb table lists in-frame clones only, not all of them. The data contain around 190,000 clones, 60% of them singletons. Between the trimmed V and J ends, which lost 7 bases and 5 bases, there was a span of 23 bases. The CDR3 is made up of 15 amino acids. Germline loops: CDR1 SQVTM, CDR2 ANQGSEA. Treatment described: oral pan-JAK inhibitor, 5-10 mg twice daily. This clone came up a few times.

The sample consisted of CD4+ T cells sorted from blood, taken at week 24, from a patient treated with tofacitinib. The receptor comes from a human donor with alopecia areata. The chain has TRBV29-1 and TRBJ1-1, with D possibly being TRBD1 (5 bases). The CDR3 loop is CSAGGGQGDGTEAFF. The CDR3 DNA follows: TGCAGCGCAGGAGGTGGGCAGGGTGATGGTACTGAAGCTTTCTTT.